Shown below are 2 T cell receptor beta chains from a single sample sequenced in a study of blood T cells in healthy people across ages. Together with a sample-barcoded 5' primer, a J-beta primer mix was included in a second PCR lasting roughly 6 to 12 cycles. TCRdb fed the 5' RACE reads into MiXCR, producing one record per CDR3 protein. This table holds roughly 930,000 distinct CDR3 sequences, roughly 43% found once. Input material: blood. Receptors originate from a man aged 25-45 years in good health.

The CDR3 is CASSQRTSSADTQYF. CDR3 bases: TGTGCCAGCAGCCAGCGGACTAGCTCGGCGGATACGCAGTATTTT. The chain has TRBV7-2 and TRBJ2-3, with 8 nucleotides matching TRBD2. The CDR3 has 15 amino acids. The ends lost 5 bases at V and 6 bases at J; junction bases unmatched: 10. CDR1 is SGHTA, CDR2 FQGNSA, per germline.

The chain couples TRBV5-6 to TRBJ2-3; D remains ambiguous. The germline V gene has CDR1 SGHDT and CDR2 YYEEEE. V dropped 4 bases and J dropped 6 bases, with 21 bases sitting between them. There are 16 residues in the CDR3. The CDR3 region is CASSGGTGRIGDTQYF. CDR3 nucleotide sequence: TGTGCCAGCAGCGGCGGAACGGGTAGGATTGGGGATACGCAGTATTTT.